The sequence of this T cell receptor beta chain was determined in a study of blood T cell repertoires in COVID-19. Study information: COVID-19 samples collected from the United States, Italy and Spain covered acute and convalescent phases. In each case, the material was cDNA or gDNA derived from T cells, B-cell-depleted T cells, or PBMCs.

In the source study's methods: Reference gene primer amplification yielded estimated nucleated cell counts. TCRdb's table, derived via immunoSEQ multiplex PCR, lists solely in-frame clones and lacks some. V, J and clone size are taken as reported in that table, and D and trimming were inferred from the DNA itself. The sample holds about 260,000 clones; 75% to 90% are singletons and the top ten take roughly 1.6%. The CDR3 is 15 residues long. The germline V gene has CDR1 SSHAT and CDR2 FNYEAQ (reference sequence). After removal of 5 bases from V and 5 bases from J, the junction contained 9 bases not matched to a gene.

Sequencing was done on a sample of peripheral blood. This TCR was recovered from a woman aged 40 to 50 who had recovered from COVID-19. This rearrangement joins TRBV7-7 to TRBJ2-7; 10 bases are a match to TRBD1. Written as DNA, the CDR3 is TGTGCCAGCAGCGCCCGGGGACAGGGGAGCCACGAGCAGTACTTC. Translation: CASSARGQGSHEQYF.